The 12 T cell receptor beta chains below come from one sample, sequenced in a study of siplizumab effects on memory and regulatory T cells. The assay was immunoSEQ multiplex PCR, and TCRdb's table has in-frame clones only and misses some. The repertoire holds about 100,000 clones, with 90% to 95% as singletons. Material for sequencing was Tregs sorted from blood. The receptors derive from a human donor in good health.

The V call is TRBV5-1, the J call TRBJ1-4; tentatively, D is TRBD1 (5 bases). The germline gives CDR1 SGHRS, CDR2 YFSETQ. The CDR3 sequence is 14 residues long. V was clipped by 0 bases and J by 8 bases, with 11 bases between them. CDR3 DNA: TGCGCCAGCAGCTTGGGCAGGGCGCCAGAAAAACTGTTTTTT. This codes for CASSLGRAPEKLFF.

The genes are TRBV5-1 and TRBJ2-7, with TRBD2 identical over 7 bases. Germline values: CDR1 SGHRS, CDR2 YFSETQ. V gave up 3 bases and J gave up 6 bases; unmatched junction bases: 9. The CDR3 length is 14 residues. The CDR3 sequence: CASSWSGNQGEQYF. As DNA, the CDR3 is TGCGCCAGCAGCTGGAGCGGGAACCAGGGCGAGCAGTACTTC.

CDR3 in DNA: TGTGCCAGCTCACCAACGGGGGCCTCCTACGAGCAGTACTTC. This gives the protein CASSPTGASYEQYF. The chain carries TRBV18 and TRBJ2-7, with D tentatively TRBD1 or TRBD2 (6 bases each). The CDR3 has 14 residues. Germline lookup yields CDR1 KGHSH and CDR2 LQKENI. V lost 2 bases and J lost 0, with 8 bases in between.

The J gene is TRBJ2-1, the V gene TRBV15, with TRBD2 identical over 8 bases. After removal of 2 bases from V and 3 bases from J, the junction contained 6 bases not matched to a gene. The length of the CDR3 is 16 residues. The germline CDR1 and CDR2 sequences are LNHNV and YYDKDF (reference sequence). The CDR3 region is CATSRRGGQVYNEQFF. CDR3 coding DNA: TGTGCCACCAGCAGACGGGGGGGACAAGTCTACAATGAGCAGTTCTTC.

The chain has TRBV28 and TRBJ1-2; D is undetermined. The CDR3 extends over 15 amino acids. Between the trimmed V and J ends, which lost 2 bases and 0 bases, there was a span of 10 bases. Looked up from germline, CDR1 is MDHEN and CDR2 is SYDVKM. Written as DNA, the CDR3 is TGTGCCAGCAGTTTAACGGGTTTAGCTAACTATGGCTACACCTTC. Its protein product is CASSLTGLANYGYTF.

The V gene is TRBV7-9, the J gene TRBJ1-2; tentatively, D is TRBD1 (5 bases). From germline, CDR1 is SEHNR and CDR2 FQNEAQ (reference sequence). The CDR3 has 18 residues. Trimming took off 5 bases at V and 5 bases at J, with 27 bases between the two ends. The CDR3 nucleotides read TGTGCCAGCAGCCCTCGACCCCCCGGGACCATGGGTGGGTATGGCTACACCTTC. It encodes CASSPRPPGTMGGYGYTF.

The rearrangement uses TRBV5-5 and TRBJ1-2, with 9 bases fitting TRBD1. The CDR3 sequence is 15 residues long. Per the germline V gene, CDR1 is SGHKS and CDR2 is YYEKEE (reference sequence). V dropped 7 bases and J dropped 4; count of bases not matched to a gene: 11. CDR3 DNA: TGTGCCAGCTCCCAGCGGACAGGGGCCATCTATGGCTACACCTTC. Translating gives CASSQRTGAIYGYTF.

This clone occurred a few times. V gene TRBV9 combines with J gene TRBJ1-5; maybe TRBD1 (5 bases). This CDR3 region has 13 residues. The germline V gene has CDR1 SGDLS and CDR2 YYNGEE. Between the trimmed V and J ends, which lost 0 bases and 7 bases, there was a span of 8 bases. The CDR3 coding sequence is TGTGCCAGCAGCGTAGGGGGGGTACAGCCCCAGCATTTT. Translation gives CASSVGGVQPQHF.

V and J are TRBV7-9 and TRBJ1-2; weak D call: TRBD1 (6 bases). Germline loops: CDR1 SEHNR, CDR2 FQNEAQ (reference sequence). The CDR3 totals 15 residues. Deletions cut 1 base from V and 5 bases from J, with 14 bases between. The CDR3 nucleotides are TGTGCCAGCAGCTTAGTTGGGGGCGGGACATATGGCTACACCTTC. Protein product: CASSLVGGGTYGYTF.

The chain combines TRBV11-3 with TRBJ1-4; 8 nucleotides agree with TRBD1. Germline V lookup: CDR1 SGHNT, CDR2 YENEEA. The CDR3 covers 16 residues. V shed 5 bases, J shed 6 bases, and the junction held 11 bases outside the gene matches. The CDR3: CASSPHLQGGYEKLFF. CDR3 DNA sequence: TGTGCCAGCAGCCCTCACCTACAGGGGGGATATGAAAAACTGTTTTTT.

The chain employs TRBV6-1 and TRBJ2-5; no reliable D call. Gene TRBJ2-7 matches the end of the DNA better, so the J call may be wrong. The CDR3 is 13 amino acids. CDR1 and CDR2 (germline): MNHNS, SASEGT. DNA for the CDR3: TGTGCCAGCAGTGAAATTACGGCTTACGAGCAGTACTTC. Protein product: CASSEITAYEQYF.

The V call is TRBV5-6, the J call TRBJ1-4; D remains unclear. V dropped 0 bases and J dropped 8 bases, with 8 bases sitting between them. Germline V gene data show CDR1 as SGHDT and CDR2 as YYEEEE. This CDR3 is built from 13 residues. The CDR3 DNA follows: TGTGCCAGCAGCTTGGCCGTTTCCGAAAAACTGTTTTTT. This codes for CASSLAVSEKLFF.